This entry lists 17 T cell receptor beta chains sequenced from one sample in a study of cytomegalovirus exposure and HLA in healthy donors. Researchers ran the PCR with 60 Vbeta and 13 Jbeta primers. Repertoires were generated with immunoSEQ multiplex PCR, while TCRdb's copy carries only in-frame clones and drops some. The sample holds 120,000 to 150,000 clones, about four fifths seen once. Sequenced input: PBMCs. Source of these receptors: a male donor in good health and CMV-seropositive.

The chain employs TRBV27 and TRBJ1-1, with D possibly matching TRBD1 (6 bases). This CDR3 comprises 17 residues. The ends were cut back, 2 bases at V and 0 bases at J, with 16 bases in the middle. From germline, CDR1 is MNHEY and CDR2 SMNVEV (reference sequence). The CDR3 DNA reads as TGTGCCAGCAGTTTACCCACAGGGAACCCCATGAACACTGAAGCTTTCTTT. Its translation is CASSLPTGNPMNTEAFF.

The chain couples TRBV4-2 to TRBJ2-7, with TRBD2 matching 8 bases. The germline V gene encodes CDR1 LGHNA and CDR2 YNFKEQ. The CDR3 runs 15 residues. V lost 3 bases to trimming and J lost 2 bases; unmatched junction nucleotides: 6. This CDR3 is CASSHLVAGTYEQYF. In DNA form, the CDR3 reads TGTGCCAGCAGCCACTTGGTAGCGGGAACCTACGAGCAGTACTTC.

In this sample, this clone turned up a few times. The genes are TRBV27 and TRBJ2-7; a weak D match, TRBD2 (5 bases). Germline V gives CDR1 MNHEY, CDR2 SMNVEV (reference sequence). The V end was cut by 6 bases, the J end by 7 bases, with 16 bases between. This CDR3 has 13 amino acids. Here the CDR3 reads CASSPGSRREQYF. In DNA form, the CDR3 reads TGTGCCAGCAGCCCGGGATCTCGGAGGGAGCAGTACTTC.

This chain uses TRBV4-1 with TRBJ2-2, with 7 bases matching TRBD1. This CDR3 contains 17 residues. Germline-derived CDR1 and CDR2 are MGHRA and YSYEKL. Trimming took 1 base from V and 6 from J; bases not matched to a gene: 11. CDR3 sequence (DNA): TGCGCCAGCAGCCAAGGGGGACCGGGCACAGGGGCCGGGGAGCTGTTTTTT. Its protein is CASSQGGPGTGAGELFF.

The chain has TRBV27 and TRBJ2-1; the match to TRBD1 covers 11 bases. The CDR3 sequence is 16 residues long. Germline V CDR1 and CDR2: MNHEY, SMNVEV (reference sequence). With V trimmed by 5 bases and J by 4 bases, 7 bases remained unmatched. Here the CDR3 reads CASSTSGTGGYNEQFF. CDR3 coding DNA: TGTGCCAGCAGTACATCCGGGACAGGGGGTTACAATGAGCAGTTCTTC.

The genes are TRBV5-5 and TRBJ1-1; D gene uncertain. The CDR3 spans 13 residues. The germline CDR1 and CDR2 sequences are SGHKS and YYEKEE (reference sequence). V was pared by 0 bases and J by 4 bases, with 7 bases between. The CDR3: CASSLAPGTEAFF. The CDR3 DNA follows: TGTGCCAGCAGCTTGGCCCCGGGCACTGAAGCTTTCTTT.

The sample holds one count of this clone. Its ends do not fully match the called genes, so a read error is possible. The rearrangement uses TRBV11-2 and TRBJ2-5; no clear D. From germline, CDR1 is SGHAT and CDR2 FQNNGV. The CDR3 is 14 amino acids. In nucleotides, the CDR3 is TGTGCCAGCAGCTTAGGACCCTCTTTAGAGGCCCAGTACTTC. Protein product: CASSLGPSLEAQYF.

The rearrangement joins TRBV11-2 to TRBJ2-4; D may be TRBD2 (5 bases). Trimming pared 1 base from V and 3 bases from J, leaving 16 bases between. Germline values: CDR1 SGHAT, CDR2 FQNNGV. The CDR3 extends over 17 amino acids. The DNA for the CDR3 is TGTGCCAGCAGCTTAGTGACTTTTACGGAGGACAAAAACATTCAGTACTTC. Protein sequence: CASSLVTFTEDKNIQYF.

This clone has more than one count but fewer than ten. This chain links TRBV28 with TRBJ2-1; 10 nucleotides match TRBD2. V dropped 5 bases and J dropped 6; count of bases not matched to a gene: 7. Per the germline V gene, CDR1 is MDHEN and CDR2 is SYDVKM. The CDR3 loop spans 15 amino acids. The chain's CDR3 is CASSPGLAVPNEQFF. The CDR3 nucleotides are TGTGCCAGCAGTCCCGGACTAGCGGTTCCCAATGAGCAGTTCTTC.

The chain joins TRBV4-2 to TRBJ2-1; TRBD2 matches at 12 bases. The CDR3 loop spans 15 amino acids. Looked up from germline, CDR1 is LGHNA and CDR2 is YNFKEQ. With 9 bases clipped from V and 4 bases from J, the junction kept 7 bases outside the gene matches. CDR3 in DNA: TGTGCCAGTCGACCCGGGACTAGCGGGTACAATGAGCAGTTCTTC. It encodes CASRPGTSGYNEQFF.

This chain connects TRBV29-1 to TRBJ2-1; perhaps TRBD2 as D (6 bases). Germline V gives CDR1 SQVTM, CDR2 ANQGSEA. The CDR3 runs to 13 residues. V was trimmed by 4 bases and J by 8 bases, leaving 15 bases between them. The DNA of the CDR3 is TGCAGCGTTGGGAGGGGCGCGGTGGATGAGCAGTTCTTC. Encoded protein: CSVGRGAVDEQFF.

V usage is TRBV7-3 and J usage is TRBJ2-2; D is perhaps TRBD2 (6 bases). Germline V gene sequence: CDR1 SGHTA, CDR2 FQGTGA. V was trimmed by 5 bases and J by 4 bases, leaving 20 bases between them. The CDR3 consists of 17 residues. DNA of the CDR3: TGTGCCAGCAGCGGAACTAGGCCTAGCGACCTCACCGGGGAGCTGTTTTTT. Protein sequence: CASSGTRPSDLTGELFF.

The chain recombines TRBV28 with TRBJ1-5; tentatively, D is TRBD1 (6 bases). V gave up 4 bases and J gave up 7 bases, with 23 bases separating them. Per the germline V gene, CDR1 is MDHEN and CDR2 is SYDVKM. The CDR3 extends over 17 amino acids. The CDR3 region is CASSSTRTQGLGQPQHF. The DNA of the CDR3 is TGTGCCAGCAGTTCCACGAGAACACAGGGCTTGGGGCAGCCCCAGCATTTT.

The chain carries TRBV30 and TRBJ1-1; 7 bases agree with TRBD1. Per germline, CDR1 GTSNPN and CDR2 SVGIG (reference sequence). V trimming: 2 bases; J trimming: 5 bases; junction bases outside the gene matches: 5. The CDR3 contains 13 residues. CDR3: CAWSKGARTEAFF. The CDR3 DNA is TGTGCCTGGAGTAAGGGGGCGCGGACTGAAGCTTTCTTT.

This clone appeared once. The chain links TRBV15 to TRBJ1-3; 11 bases line up with TRBD1. V gave up 6 bases and J gave up 2 bases; unmatched junction bases: 3. This CDR3 comprises 15 residues. The germline CDR1 and CDR2 sequences are LNHNV and YYDKDF (reference sequence). CDR3 residues: CATSPGQGAGNTIYF. The CDR3 DNA reads as TGTGCCACCAGTCCGGGACAGGGGGCTGGAAACACCATATATTTT.

This rearrangement joins TRBV27 to TRBJ1-2, with D maybe TRBD1 (5 bases). Germline assignment: CDR1 MNHEY and CDR2 SMNVEV (reference sequence). The CDR3 runs to 15 residues. Trimming stripped 0 bases from V and 3 bases from J, with 11 bases between. The CDR3: CASSLSSRVDYGYTF. The CDR3 bases are TGTGCCAGCAGTTTATCTTCCAGGGTTGACTATGGCTACACCTTC.

The rearrangement links TRBV4-3 to TRBJ2-7, with 10 bases fitting TRBD1. The CDR3 has 15 amino acids. With 0 bases clipped from V and 6 bases from J, the junction kept 5 bases outside the gene matches. CDR1 is LGHNA, CDR2 YSLEER, per germline. CDR3 nucleotides: TGCGCCAGCAGCCAAGAGGGACAGGGGTACGGCGAGCAGTACTTC. It encodes CASSQEGQGYGEQYF.